The 9 T cell receptor beta chains below all came from one sample that was sequenced in a study of T and B cells in COVID-19 patients. TRB rearrangements were amplified by multiplex PCR with BIOMED2 TRB-A/B primers. A single record per CDR3 protein comes from TCRdb applying MiXCR to the multiplex PCR reads. The table lists about 2,500 distinct CDR3 sequences, about 27% of them singletons. Each TRB amplification used roughly 240-550 ng of genomic DNA from blood. The specimen sequenced was blood. Receptors originate from a human donor with active COVID-19.

The chain couples TRBV7-9 to TRBJ2-1; 10 bases match TRBD2. The germline gives CDR1 SEHNR, CDR2 FQNEAQ (reference sequence). V lost 5 bases, J lost 14 bases, and 15 bases stayed unmatched. The CDR3 spans 15 residues. CDR3 in DNA: TGTGCCAGCAGCCCCGGCTCTAGCGGGAGCTACTCTAAGTTCTTC. Translation: CASSPGSSGSYSKFF.

By sample fraction, this clonotype is medium-sized. The CDR3 protein is CASSINRGTDTQYF. The CDR3 bases are TGTGCCAGCTCAATCAACAGGGGGACGGATACGCAGTATTTT. The V call is TRBV18, the J call TRBJ2-3; 8 bases fit TRBD1. This CDR3 region has 14 residues. V was clipped by 5 bases and J by 6 bases; unmatched bases: 7. The germline V gene has CDR1 KGHSH and CDR2 LQKENI.

This clonotype was detected ten times or more. This sequence joins TRBV18 and TRBJ1-1; D uncertain. Trimming cost V 3 bases and J 5 bases, with 7 bases left between them. Germline V gives CDR1 KGHSH, CDR2 LQKENI. This CDR3 is built from 12 residues. CDR3 DNA: TGTGCCAGCTCACCGAGGGAGACTGAAGCTTTCTTT. Encoded protein: CASSPRETEAFF.

This clonotype ranks as medium-sized. V usage is TRBV29-1 and J usage is TRBJ2-1, with 13 bases identical to TRBD2. The CDR3 loop spans 17 amino acids. Germline loops: CDR1 SQVTM, CDR2 ANQGSEA. V dropped 6 bases and J dropped 7; count of bases not matched to a gene: 15. The CDR3 DNA follows: TGCAGCGTAGTTGGACTAGCGGGAGAATACGGGTCGAATGAGCAGTTCTTC. This codes for CSVVGLAGEYGSNEQFF.

V and J are TRBV20-1 and TRBJ1-1, with D perhaps matching TRBD1 (5 bases). Trimming pared 3 bases from V and 3 bases from J, leaving 14 bases between. Looked up from germline, CDR1 is DFQATT and CDR2 is SNEGSKA (reference sequence). The CDR3 loop spans 14 amino acids. CDR3 coding DNA: TGCAGTGCTAGGCCTCAGGGTGTCGACACTGAAGCTTTCTTT. This gives the protein CSARPQGVDTEAFF.

The chain links TRBV6-1 to TRBJ1-5; 10 bases agree with TRBD1. The germline CDR1 and CDR2 sequences are MNHNS and SASEGT. Losses at the gene ends were 4 bases for V and 7 bases for J; bases not matched to a gene: 7. The CDR3 loop spans 15 amino acids. The CDR3 here is CASSVPGTGVQPQHF. In DNA form, the CDR3 reads TGTGCCAGCAGTGTCCCCGGGACAGGGGTCCAGCCCCAGCATTTT.

The rearrangement joins TRBV20-1 to TRBJ1-2, with 7 bases lining up with TRBD1. Germline CDR1 reads DFQATT; CDR2 reads SNEGSKA (reference sequence). Unmatched junction bases numbered 11, after V lost 6 bases and J lost 7 bases. The CDR3 has 13 residues. The CDR3 protein is CSASTGRTSGYTF. The CDR3 bases are TGCAGTGCCTCGACAGGGAGGACAAGTGGCTACACCTTC.

The chain uses TRBV20-1 and TRBJ2-1; 8 bases are shared with TRBD2. From germline, CDR1 is DFQATT and CDR2 SNEGSKA (reference sequence). The CDR3 is 14 residues long. After removal of 6 bases from V and 1 base from J, the junction contained 5 bases not matched to a gene. The CDR3 reads CSAESGGSYNEQFF. The CDR3 nucleotides read TGCAGTGCCGAAAGCGGGGGTTCCTACAATGAGCAGTTCTTC.

V is TRBV7-9 and J is TRBJ2-3; tentatively, D is TRBD2 (5 bases). This CDR3 spans 14 amino acids. Germline CDR1 reads SEHNR; CDR2 reads FQNEAQ (reference sequence). The V end lost 4 bases, the J end lost 6 bases, and 14 bases lay between the germline ends. The CDR3 protein is CASSSTTAGDTQYF. The DNA for the CDR3 is TGTGCCAGCAGCTCGACTACGGCGGGCGATACGCAGTATTTT.